This T cell receptor beta chain is from a study of patients and donors after allogeneic stem cell transplantation. The CDR3 consists of 16 residues. The V end was cut by 3 bases, the J end by 3 bases, with 18 bases between. In germline, CDR1 is SGHRS, CDR2 YFSETQ. TCRdb re-called the RT-PCR reads through MiXCR, storing one row per CDR3 protein. The sample consists of tens of thousands of distinct CDR3 sequences, approximately 49% of them appearing once. The receptor comes from a human donor who was either an allogeneic HSCT recipient or a stem cell or donor lymphocyte infusion donor (not recorded which). It is not recorded whose cells these are; they may come from a transplant donor. The chain uses TRBV5-1 and TRBJ2-5; D might be TRBD2 (6 bases). The specimen was blood, either unsorted or a sorted T cell fraction (not recorded which). CDR3 bases: TGCGCCAGCAGCTCCGGTGACGCGGGGTCGAAAGAGACCCAGTACTTC. Translating gives CASSSGDAGSKETQYF.